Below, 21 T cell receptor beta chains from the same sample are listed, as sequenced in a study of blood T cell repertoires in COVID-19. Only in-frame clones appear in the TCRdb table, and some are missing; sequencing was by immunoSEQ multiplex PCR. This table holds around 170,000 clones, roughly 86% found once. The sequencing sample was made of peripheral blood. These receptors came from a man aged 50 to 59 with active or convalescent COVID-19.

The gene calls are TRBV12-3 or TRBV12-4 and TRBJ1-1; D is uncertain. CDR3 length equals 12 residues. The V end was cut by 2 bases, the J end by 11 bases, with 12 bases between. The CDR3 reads CASSLKAAGAFF. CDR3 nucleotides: TGTGCCAGCAGTTTAAAGGCGGCGGGGGCTTTCTTT.

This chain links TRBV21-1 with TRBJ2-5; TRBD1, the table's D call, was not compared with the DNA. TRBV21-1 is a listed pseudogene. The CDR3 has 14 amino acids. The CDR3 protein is CASSRDRGQETQYF. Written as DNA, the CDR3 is TGTGCCAGCAGCAGGGACAGGGGCCAAGAGACCCAGTACTTC.

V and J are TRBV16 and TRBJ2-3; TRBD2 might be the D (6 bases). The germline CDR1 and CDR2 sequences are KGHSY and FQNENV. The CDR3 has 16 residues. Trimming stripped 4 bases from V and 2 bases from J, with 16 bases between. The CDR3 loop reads CASSLTLADDTDTQYF. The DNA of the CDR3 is TGTGCCAGCAGCCTTACATTAGCGGACGACACAGATACGCAGTATTTT.

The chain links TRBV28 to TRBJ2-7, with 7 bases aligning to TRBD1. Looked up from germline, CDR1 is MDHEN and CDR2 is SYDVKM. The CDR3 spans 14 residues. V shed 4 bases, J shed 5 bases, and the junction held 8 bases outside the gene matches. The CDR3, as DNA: TGTGCCAGCAGTTATCGAGGGGGCCTAAACGAGCAGTACTTC. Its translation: CASSYRGGLNEQYF.

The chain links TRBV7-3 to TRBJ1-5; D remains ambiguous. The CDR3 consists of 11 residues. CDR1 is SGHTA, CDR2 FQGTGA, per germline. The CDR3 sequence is CVHRGNQPQHF. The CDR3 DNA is TGTGTCCACCGCGGCAATCAGCCCCAGCATTTT.

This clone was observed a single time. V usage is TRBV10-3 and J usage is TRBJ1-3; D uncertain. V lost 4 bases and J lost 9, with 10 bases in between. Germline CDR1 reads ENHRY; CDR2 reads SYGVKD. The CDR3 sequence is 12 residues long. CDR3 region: CAISATRPTIYF. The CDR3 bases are TGTGCCATCAGTGCCACTCGTCCCACCATATATTTT.

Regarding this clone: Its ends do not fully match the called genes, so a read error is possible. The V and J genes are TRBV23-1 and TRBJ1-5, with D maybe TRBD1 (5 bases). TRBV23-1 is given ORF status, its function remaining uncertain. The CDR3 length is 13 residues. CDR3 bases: TGCGCCAGCGGTCACAGGAGCAATCAGCCCCAGCATTTT. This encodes CASGHRSNQPQHF.

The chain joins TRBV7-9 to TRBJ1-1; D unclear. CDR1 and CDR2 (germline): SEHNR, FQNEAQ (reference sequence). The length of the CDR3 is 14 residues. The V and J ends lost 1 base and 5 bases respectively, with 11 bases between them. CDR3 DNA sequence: TGTGCCAGCAGCTTAGAGAGGGTTTGGACTGAAGCTTTCTTT. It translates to CASSLERVWTEAFF.

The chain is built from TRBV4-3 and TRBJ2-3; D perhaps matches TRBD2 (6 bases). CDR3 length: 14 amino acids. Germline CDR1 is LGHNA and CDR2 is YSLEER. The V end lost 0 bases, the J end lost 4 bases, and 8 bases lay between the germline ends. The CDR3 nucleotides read TGCGCCAGCAGCCAAGATTGGGGGGCAGATACGCAGTATTTT. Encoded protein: CASSQDWGADTQYF.

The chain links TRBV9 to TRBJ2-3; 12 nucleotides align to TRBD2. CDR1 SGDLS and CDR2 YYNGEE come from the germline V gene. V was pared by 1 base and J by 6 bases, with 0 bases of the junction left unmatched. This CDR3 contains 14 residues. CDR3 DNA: TGTGCCAGCAGCGTAACTAGCGGGAGGGATACGCAGTATTTT. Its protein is CASSVTSGRDTQYF.

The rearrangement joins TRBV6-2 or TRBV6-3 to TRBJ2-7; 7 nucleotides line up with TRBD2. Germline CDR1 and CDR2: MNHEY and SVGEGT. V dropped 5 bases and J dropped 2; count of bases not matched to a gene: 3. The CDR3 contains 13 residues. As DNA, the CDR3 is TGTGCCAGCAGTCGGACTAGACCCTACGAGCAGTACTTC. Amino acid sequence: CASSRTRPYEQYF.

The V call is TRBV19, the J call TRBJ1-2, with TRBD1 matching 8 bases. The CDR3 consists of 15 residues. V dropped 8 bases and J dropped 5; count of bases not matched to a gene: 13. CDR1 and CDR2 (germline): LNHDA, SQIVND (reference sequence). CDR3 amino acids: CASLPPGTGLYGYTF. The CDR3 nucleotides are TGTGCCAGTCTTCCGCCCGGGACAGGTCTTTATGGCTACACCTTC.

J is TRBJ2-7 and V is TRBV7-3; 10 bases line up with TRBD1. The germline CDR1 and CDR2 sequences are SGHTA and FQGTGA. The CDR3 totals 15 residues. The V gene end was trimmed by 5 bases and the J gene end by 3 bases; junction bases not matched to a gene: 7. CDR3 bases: TGTGCCAGCAGCACACGGACAGGGGGAATCTACGAGCAGTACTTC. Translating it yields CASSTRTGGIYEQYF.

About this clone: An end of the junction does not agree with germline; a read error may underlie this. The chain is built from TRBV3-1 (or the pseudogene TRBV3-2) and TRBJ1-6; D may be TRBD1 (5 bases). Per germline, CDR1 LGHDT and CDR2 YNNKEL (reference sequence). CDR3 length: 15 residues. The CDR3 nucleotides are TGTGCCAGCAGCCAAGCCCAGGGTTCGGGTTCACCCCTCCACTTC. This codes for CASSQAQGSGSPLHF.

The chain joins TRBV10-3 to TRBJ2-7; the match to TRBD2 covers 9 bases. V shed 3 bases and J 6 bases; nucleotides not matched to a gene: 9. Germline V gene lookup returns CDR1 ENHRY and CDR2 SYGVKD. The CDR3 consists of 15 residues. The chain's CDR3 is CAISDPTSGGGEQYF. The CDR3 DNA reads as TGTGCCATCAGTGACCCGACTAGCGGTGGGGGCGAGCAGTACTTC.

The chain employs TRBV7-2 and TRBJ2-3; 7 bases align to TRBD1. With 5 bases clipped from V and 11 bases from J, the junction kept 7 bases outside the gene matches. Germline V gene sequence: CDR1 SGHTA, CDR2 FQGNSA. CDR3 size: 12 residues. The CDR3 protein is CASSTRTGVQYF. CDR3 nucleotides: TGTGCCAGCAGCACTCGGACAGGAGTGCAGTATTTT.

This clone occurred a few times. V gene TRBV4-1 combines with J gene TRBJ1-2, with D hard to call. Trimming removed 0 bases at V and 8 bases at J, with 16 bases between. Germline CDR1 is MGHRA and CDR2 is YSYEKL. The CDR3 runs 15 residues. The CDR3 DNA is TGCGCCAGCAGCCAAGAATCAGGCAGCCAGTCCGGCTACACCTTC. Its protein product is CASSQESGSQSGYTF.

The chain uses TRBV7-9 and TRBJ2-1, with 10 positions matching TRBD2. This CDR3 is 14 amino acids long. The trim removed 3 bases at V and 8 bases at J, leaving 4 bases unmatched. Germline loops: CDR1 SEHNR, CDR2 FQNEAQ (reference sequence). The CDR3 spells CASSFGTSVDEQFF. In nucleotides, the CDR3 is TGTGCCAGCAGCTTTGGGACTAGCGTGGATGAGCAGTTCTTC.

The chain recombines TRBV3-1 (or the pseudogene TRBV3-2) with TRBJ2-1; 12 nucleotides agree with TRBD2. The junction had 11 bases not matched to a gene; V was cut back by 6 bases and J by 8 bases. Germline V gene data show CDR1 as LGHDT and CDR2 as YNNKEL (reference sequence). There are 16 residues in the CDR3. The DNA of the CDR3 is TGTGCCAGCAGACAGGAGCTAGCGGGAGGGCAGGATGAGCAGTTCTTC. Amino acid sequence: CASRQELAGGQDEQFF.

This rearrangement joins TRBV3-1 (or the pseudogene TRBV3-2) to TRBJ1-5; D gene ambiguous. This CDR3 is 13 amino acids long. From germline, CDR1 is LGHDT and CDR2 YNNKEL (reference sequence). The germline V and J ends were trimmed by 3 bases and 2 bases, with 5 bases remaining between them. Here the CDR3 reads CASSHRGNQPQHF. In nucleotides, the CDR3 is TGTGCCAGCAGCCACCGCGGCAATCAGCCCCAGCATTTT.

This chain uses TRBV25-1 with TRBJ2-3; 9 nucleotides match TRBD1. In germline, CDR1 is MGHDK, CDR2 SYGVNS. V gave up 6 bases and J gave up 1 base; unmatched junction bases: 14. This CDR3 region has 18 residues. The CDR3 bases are TGTGCCAGCAGACGGTACCCGGGACAGGGTTCATGCACAGATACGCAGTATTTT. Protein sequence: CASRRYPGQGSCTDTQYF.